The next 21 T cell receptor beta chains were all read from a single sample in a study of blood T cell repertoires in COVID-19. TCRdb's table, derived via immunoSEQ multiplex PCR, lists solely in-frame clones and lacks some. The table includes 180,000 or so clones, approximately 85% detected once. Source material: peripheral blood. The receptors derive from an elderly woman with acute or convalescent COVID-19.

The chain links TRBV10-3 to TRBJ2-3, with 7 bases fitting TRBD2. The CDR3 consists of 14 residues. Germline V lookup: CDR1 ENHRY, CDR2 SYGVKD. V lost 2 bases, J lost 4 bases, and 3 bases stayed unmatched. The CDR3: CAISEAGVADTQYF. The CDR3 region has the DNA TGTGCCATCAGTGAGGCGGGAGTGGCAGATACGCAGTATTTT.

J is TRBJ1-2 and V is TRBV3-1 (or the pseudogene TRBV3-2), with D hard to call. V was pared by 1 base and J by 4 bases, with 4 bases between. The CDR3 is 12 residues long. Looked up from germline, CDR1 is LGHDT and CDR2 is YNNKEL (reference sequence). The CDR3 sequence is CASSQARYGYTF. CDR3 nucleotide sequence: TGTGCCAGCAGCCAAGCCCGCTATGGCTACACCTTC.

This chain joins TRBV19 and TRBJ1-2; D not resolved. V was pared by 5 bases and J by 0 bases, with 7 bases between. This CDR3 is 13 amino acids long. Germline V lookup: CDR1 LNHDA, CDR2 SQIVND (reference sequence). CDR3 nucleotides: TGTGCCAGTAGTGACTTGGCTAACTATGGCTACACCTTC. Its translation is CASSDLANYGYTF.

The CDR3 reads CATSKSSGAYNEQFF. The CDR3 region has the DNA TGTGCCACCTCGAAGAGTAGCGGGGCATACAATGAGCAGTTCTTC. V gene TRBV10-3 combines with J gene TRBJ2-1; 8 bases are a match to TRBD2. With 10 bases clipped from V and 4 bases from J, the junction kept 12 bases outside the gene matches. This CDR3 spans 15 amino acids. The germline CDR1 and CDR2 sequences are ENHRY and SYGVKD.

This rearrangement joins TRBV9 to TRBJ2-4, with D possibly being TRBD1 (6 bases). Trimming removed 7 bases at V and 7 bases at J, with 15 bases between. The CDR3 extends over 13 amino acids. CDR1 and CDR2 from the germline V gene are SGDLS and YYNGEE. The CDR3 DNA reads TGTGCCAGCGGACCTCAGGGGAATAACATTCAGTACTTC. Translating it yields CASGPQGNNIQYF.

The chain employs TRBV19 and TRBJ2-4; 7 bases agree with TRBD1. CDR3 length: 19 amino acids. The germline V gene has CDR1 LNHDA and CDR2 SQIVND (reference sequence). Losses at the gene ends were 5 bases for V and 1 base for J; bases not matched to a gene: 17. In DNA, the CDR3 is TGTGCCAGTAGTCCTGGACAGGTCTCTGCCTTCGGGGCCAAAAACATTCAGTACTTC. This translates into CASSPGQVSAFGAKNIQYF.

V is TRBV3-1 (or the pseudogene TRBV3-2) and J is TRBJ1-2; 9 positions match TRBD1. The V gene's germline CDR1 is LGHDT and CDR2 YNNKEL (reference sequence). This CDR3 spans 15 amino acids. The V segment lost 1 base and the J segment 2 bases; nucleotides outside the gene matches: 2. DNA for the CDR3: TGTGCCAGCAGCCAAGGCGACAGGGGGAACTATGGCTACACCTTC. This codes for CASSQGDRGNYGYTF.

The CDR3, as DNA: TGTGCCAGCAGCTTAGATAGTTGGGAGACCCAGTACTTC. Its protein is CASSLDSWETQYF. This rearrangement joins TRBV7-2 to TRBJ2-5; unclear D gene. The germline CDR1 and CDR2 sequences are SGHTA and FQGNSA. Trimming cost V 1 base and J 5 bases, with 8 bases left between them. The CDR3 is 13 amino acids.

This chain joins TRBV19 and TRBJ1-2, with a possible D match to TRBD1 (5 bases). The CDR3 covers 14 residues. Per germline, CDR1 LNHDA and CDR2 SQIVND (reference sequence). V gave up 6 bases and J gave up 8 bases, with 19 bases separating them. The CDR3 coding sequence is TGTGCCAGTAGCCATCGGAGGGGCGCGGAGGGCTACACCTTC. As protein: CASSHRRGAEGYTF.

This sequence joins TRBV19 and TRBJ1-2; D is uncertain. V was clipped by 3 bases and J by 6 bases, with 5 bases between them. CDR1 is LNHDA, CDR2 SQIVND, per germline (reference sequence). The CDR3 has 11 residues. Here the CDR3 reads CASSISHGYTF. The DNA for the CDR3 is TGTGCCAGTAGTATCTCCCATGGCTACACCTTC.

The rearrangement uses TRBV7-2 and TRBJ1-1; D is possibly TRBD1 (6 bases). The CDR3 loop spans 15 amino acids. Germline loops: CDR1 SGHTA, CDR2 FQGNSA. Trimming took off 2 bases at V and 3 bases at J, with 13 bases between the two ends. The CDR3 spells CASSLYQGGDTEAFF. Here the CDR3 DNA reads TGTGCCAGCAGCTTATATCAAGGGGGGGACACTGAAGCTTTCTTT.

To note about this clone: Other nucleotide sequences from this sample produce the same CDR3. The chain joins TRBV7-2 to TRBJ1-2; perhaps TRBD1 as D (5 bases). CDR3 length: 13 residues. The V gene lost 1 base and the J gene lost 8 bases, with 11 bases spanning the gap. Per the germline V gene, CDR1 is SGHTA and CDR2 is FQGNSA. CDR3 nucleotide sequence: TGTGCCAGCAGCTTAGGCAGGGAAGGAGGCTACACCTTC. It specifies CASSLGREGGYTF. The complete variable domain, with remaining parts taken from reference TRBV7-2 and TRBJ1-2, reads GAGVSQSPSNKVTEKGKDVELRCDPISGHTALYWYRQSLGQGLEFLIYFQGNSAPDKSGLPSDRFSAERTGGSVSTLTIQRTQQEDSAVYLCASSLGREGGYTFGSGTRLTVV.

The rearrangement links TRBV4-3 to TRBJ1-4; possible D gene TRBD1, 6 bases. V lost 3 bases and J 7 bases, leaving 18 bases between the germline ends. The CDR3 loop spans 16 amino acids. The germline V gene encodes CDR1 LGHNA and CDR2 YSLEER. CDR3: CASSQPGGGRAEKLFF. CDR3 DNA sequence: TGCGCCAGCAGCCAGCCGGGCGGGGGGCGCGCTGAAAAACTGTTTTTT.

The chain has TRBV7-2 and TRBJ1-1; no definite D call. The V gene's germline CDR1 is SGHTA and CDR2 FQGNSA. This CDR3 has 14 residues. V lost 1 base, J lost 4 bases, and 10 bases lay in between. CDR3 bases: TGTGCCAGCAGCTTAGACGGCAGGCCCACTGAAGCTTTCTTT. Its translation: CASSLDGRPTEAFF.

This chain joins TRBV7-9 and TRBJ1-2, with unresolved D. The CDR3 extends over 15 amino acids. The germline V and J ends were trimmed by 0 bases and 8 bases, with 16 bases remaining between them. Germline V gives CDR1 SEHNR, CDR2 FQNEAQ (reference sequence). The CDR3 nucleotides read TGTGCCAGCAGCTTAGCCCCGGCGGGTGGAAGCGGCTACACCTTC. It translates to CASSLAPAGGSGYTF.

This clone was detected once. The rearrangement uses TRBV20-1 and TRBJ1-2, with D uncertain. Germline-derived CDR1 and CDR2 are DFQATT and SNEGSKA (reference sequence). Trimming took 5 bases from V and 3 from J, leaving 7 bases between them. The CDR3 has 11 residues. CDR3 in amino acids: CSALYDYGYTF. For the CDR3, the DNA is TGCAGTGCTCTGTATGACTATGGCTACACCTTC.

The V call is TRBV24-1, the J call TRBJ1-5; D not resolved. Between the trimmed V and J ends, which lost 4 bases and 2 bases, there was a span of 5 bases. In germline, CDR1 is KGHDR, CDR2 SFDVKD. The CDR3 totals 13 residues. The CDR3 coding sequence is TGTGCCACCAGTGAGGAGGGCAATCAGCCCCAGCATTTT. Translated, it gives CATSEEGNQPQHF.

The chain carries TRBV15 and TRBJ1-4; D unresolved. The germline CDR1 and CDR2 sequences are LNHNV and YYDKDF (reference sequence). V dropped 1 base and J dropped 0 bases, with 9 bases sitting between them. The CDR3 loop spans 16 amino acids. The DNA of the CDR3 is TGTGCCACCAGCAGAGCCCCCGCGGCAACTAATGAAAAACTGTTTTTT. As protein: CATSRAPAATNEKLFF.

V gene TRBV2 combines with J gene TRBJ1-2; the match to TRBD1 covers 7 bases. Trimming removed 6 bases from V and 4 bases from J; junction bases left unmatched: 5. Germline CDR1 SNHLY, CDR2 FYNNEI. The CDR3 runs 13 residues. Written as DNA, the CDR3 is TGTGCCAGCAGATTGACAGGGCCCTATGGCTACACCTTC. Translated: CASRLTGPYGYTF.

The V call is TRBV5-1, the J call TRBJ1-4; the D gene is possibly TRBD1 (6 bases). Trimming shortened V by 3 bases and J by 8 bases, and 17 bases separated the two germline ends. CDR1 and CDR2 from the germline V gene are SGHRS and YFSETQ. The CDR3 is 15 residues long. DNA of the CDR3: TGCGCCAGCAGCTGGGGGCTCGAACCGGGAGAAAAACTGTTTTTT. Encoded protein: CASSWGLEPGEKLFF.

The chain carries TRBV29-1 and TRBJ1-1; 8 bases fit TRBD1. The V gene's germline CDR1 is SQVTM and CDR2 ANQGSEA. The CDR3 contains 13 residues. Losses at the gene ends were 4 bases for V and 3 bases for J; bases not matched to a gene: 4. The CDR3 DNA reads TGCAGCGTTGTTCAACAGGGGGACACTGAAGCTTTCTTT. Protein product: CSVVQQGDTEAFF.